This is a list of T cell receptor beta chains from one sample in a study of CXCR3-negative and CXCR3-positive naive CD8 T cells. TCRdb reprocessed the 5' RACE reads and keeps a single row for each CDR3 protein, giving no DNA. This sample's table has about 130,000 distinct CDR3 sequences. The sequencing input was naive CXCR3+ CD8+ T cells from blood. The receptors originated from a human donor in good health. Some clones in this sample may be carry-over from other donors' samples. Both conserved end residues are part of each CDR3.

CDR3: CASSSSGRGNEQFF
J: TRBJ2-1
length: 14
V: TRBV7-9

CDR3: CASRQQGAEGYTF
J: TRBJ1-2
length: 13
V: TRBV6-1

CDR3: CASTLEGAAYNEQFF
J: TRBJ2-1
length: 15
V: TRBV7-2

CDR3: CSVERDRGLADTQYF
J: TRBJ2-3
length: 15
V: TRBV29-1

CDR3: CASSLWLSYEQYF
J: TRBJ2-7
length: 13
V: TRBV5-6

CDR3: CASSLAAGYEQYF
J: TRBJ2-7
length: 13
V: TRBV7-9

CDR3: CSVLGQGAQGYTF
J: TRBJ1-2
length: 13
V: TRBV29-1

CDR3: CASSLQMTGVAYEQYF
J: TRBJ2-7
length: 16
V: TRBV4-1

CDR3: CASSPEPNTGELFF
J: TRBJ2-2
length: 14
V: TRBV7-8

CDR3: CSAGGGTETQYF
J: TRBJ2-5
length: 12
V: TRBV29-1

CDR3: CASSFIPGLVPETQYF
J: TRBJ2-5
length: 16
V: TRBV12-3/TRBV12-4

CDR3: CASAGGLAGESSYEQYF
J: TRBJ2-7
length: 17
V: TRBV27

CDR3: CASSQVAVLNTEAFF
J: TRBJ1-1
length: 15
V: TRBV4-1

CDR3: CATSTRQSPDTQYF
J: TRBJ2-3
length: 14
V: TRBV15

CDR3: CSVGGSGFSYEQYF
J: TRBJ2-7
length: 14
V: TRBV29-1

CDR3: CAGGQAYEQYF
J: TRBJ2-7
length: 11
V: TRBV2

CDR3: CASSLTLMNTEAFF
J: TRBJ1-1
length: 14
V: TRBV5-1

CDR3: CSVESGVPPYEQYF
J: TRBJ2-7
length: 14
V: TRBV29-1

CDR3: CASSKKGLAGPYEQYF
J: TRBJ2-7
length: 16
V: TRBV21-1